This TCR beta chain derives from a study of cytomegalovirus exposure and HLA in healthy donors (TCRdb year 2017). Broadly, across the study: An earlier analysis of about 560 of the donors reported approximately 300 Gb of sequence data and around 110 million unique TCR beta sequences obtained from around 190 million T cells. The study was designed to test whether signatures of past pathogen exposure could be identified by cataloging public T cell receptors. Using immunosequencing, the study profiled T cell repertoires from around 670 subjects and related those repertoires to cytomegalovirus serostatus. Across approximately 400 genotyped donors of the cohort, an average of roughly 250,000 unique TCR beta nucleotide sequences per donor were sequenced, and roughly a sixth of those sequences were non-productive. Besides the first cohort of about 730 subjects, a separate validation cohort made up of 95 to 150 different subjects was used. To predict cytomegalovirus infection status, the study brought together high-throughput TCR immunosequencing, statistical association of individual TCRs with disease status, and machine learning. Donor age, sex, ethnicity and CMV serostatus were collected together with the repertoire data. A few DR-DQ haplotypes were handled as single units for association and clustering because linkage in the cohort was strong. Rather than using new phenotypic data, the later analysis identified candidate immune exposures from TCR beta sequences and from how often those sequences occurred across donors. Typing coverage varied by locus: 629-630 donors for A, B, C, DRB1 and DQB1; roughly 500 for DQA1; nearly 610 for DPA1; roughly 450 for DPB1. Of the 300 to 500 genotyped donors, 81% were placed in the genetic ancestry cluster associated with self-reported Caucasian donors. A later analysis re-examined previously published TCR beta repertoires from more than 550 donors and added high-resolution HLA genotyping to investigate patterns of TCR occurrence. All discovery cohort repertoires had been generated on a single sequencing platform. An early release covering about 600 HLA-typed donors comprised about 320 gigabases of sequencing data and roughly 86 million unique TCR sequences. Class I and class II HLA loci were covered by the typing at four-digit resolution. To decide whether each TCR beta V gene segment behaved as functional or pseudogenic, an earlier analysis of 587 of the donors relied on high-throughput TCR beta sequencing. A later genetic analysis used genome-wide SNP genotypes for about three fifths of the 666 donors, treating that subset as a discovery cohort. What the authors observed across the whole study: In an earlier analysis of around 600 of the donors, most TCR beta V segments were observed in productive rearrangements about 90% or about 30% of the time, broadly matching IMGT annotations. The classifier was reported to diagnose cytomegalovirus status with high specificity and sensitivity in both the original and validation cohorts. In vitro tests confirmed that a few of the cytomegalovirus-associated TCR beta chains recognize cytomegalovirus antigens. In a later genetic analysis, a missense DCLRE1C variant was associated with V-gene and J-gene trimming of TCR beta chains, and the association was replicated in an independent cohort. This cohort had only TCR beta chains sequenced, and the lack of alpha or paired-chain data limited which features could be detected. According to a later genetic analysis, donors in an Asian-associated ancestry cluster had fewer N-insertions in productive TCRs than the approximately 690-donor mean. For the cohort, immune exposure information was limited to CMV serostatus. Because some donors lacked HLA typing at each locus, the association tests relied only on the typed subset. In a later analysis, 16,951 TCR beta sequences were associated with specific HLA alleles at a false discovery rate of 0.05. Approximately 16 rarely observed V segments, including chromosome 9 orphons, were excluded from the earlier analysis of approximately 500 of the donors because counts were too low. Several of the top co-occurrence clusters appeared to be linked to parvovirus B19, influenza, CMV and Epstein-Barr virus, according to a later analysis. In a later analysis, HLA-associated TCR beta chains were found to be more clonally expanded and to have lower generation probabilities than equally common non-associated chains. A further reported finding was that TCR beta sequences accurately predicted the HLA-A and HLA-B alleles for most subjects in the first cohort. Roughly uniform sequencing depth across donors was assumed in presence/absence analyses, although this assumption may not hold. Across donors, most TCR sequences were observed very rarely, whereas some public TCRs were present in many individuals. Correlated functional status among segregating V segments might be attributable to linkage disequilibrium, but an unknown experimental factor could not be ruled out. Assigning TCR associations to individual alleles was difficult when HLA alleles, especially DR and DQ, strongly co-occurred. In a later analysis, most CMV-associated TCR beta chains were found to appear HLA-restricted, with HLA associations seemingly driven largely by CMV exposure. A later analysis found that TCR association rates varied across HLA loci, with DRB1 alleles showing the most associated TCRs and HLA-C alleles the fewest. The study gave a list of roughly 150 TCR beta chains associated with cytomegalovirus. The authors suggested that the approach could potentially be generalized to other disease states and immunological phenotypes. A group of highly shared sequence variants was considered likely to be a technical artifact of the sequencing pipeline.

Concerning this clone itself: What this receptor recognizes is not known. There are no base qualities to consult, and no much larger clone falls within one base.

In total, just over 650 healthy bone marrow donors made up the cohort. At the time of sampling, every cohort member was nominally healthy, though immune exposures that went unrecorded were likely present. The donor tested CMV seronegative and was one of the 352 seronegative cohort members. A peripheral blood sample was provided by each donor, and peripheral blood mononuclear cells were used for TCR beta sequencing. Genomic DNA extraction from the blood cell samples was performed with the Qiagen DNeasy Blood Extraction Kit. Libraries came from the immunoSEQ multiplex PCR assay. For the multiplex PCR, a mixture combining 60 forward primers for TCR Vbeta segments and 13 reverse primers for TCR Jbeta segments was used. Amplification of the CDR3 region of rearranged TCR beta genes was performed with a multiplex PCR assay on genomic DNA. Amplified TCR beta libraries were sequenced as 87-base-pair reads on the Illumina HiSeq System. As for the authors' bioinformatics: A later analysis tallied some 79 million unique TCR beta chains across the 666 repertoires, and approximately 12 million of those chains were shared by two or more donors. Raw reads were error-corrected and collapsed into unique sequences by a nearest-neighbor algorithm in which closely related sequences were merged to remove PCR and sequencing errors. Alignment of CDR3 sequences to IMGT reference sequences was used to assign V, D and J gene segments. Each retained sequence needed at least a six-nucleotide match to both a V gene segment and a J gene segment. A rearrangement was called productive if the CDR3 had no stop codons and remained in frame with V and J, and every other rearrangement was called non-productive. Following IMGT convention, CDR3 was defined as the stretch from the second conserved V-encoded cysteine up to the conserved J-encoded phenylalanine. Sequences without an unambiguous match to a single V gene segment were excluded from the earlier analysis of a few hundred of the donors. An earlier analysis of roughly 590 of the donors called V segments functional above 56.7% productive rearrangements and segregating when the between-donor standard deviation exceeded 5%. A statistical classification framework was built to diagnose cytomegalovirus status from the catalog of TCR beta chain sequences. A later analysis assigned V and J genes by comparing TCR nucleotide sequences with IMGT/GENE-DB human TR gene sequences. In a later analysis, CDR3 sequences and most-parsimonious VDJ recombination scenarios were assigned using the TCRdist pipeline. In a later analysis, each TCR beta chain was defined by its CDR3 amino acid sequence together with its V-gene family, and reads without a unique V-gene family were excluded. To address suspected cross-contamination and a sequencing artifact, a later analysis removed approximately 590 highly shared, low-generation-probability nucleotide sequences. A later analysis calculated a clonal expansion index for each public chain from normalized within-repertoire ranks of inferred template counts. Generation probabilities in a later analysis came from a VDJ recombination model fitted to out-of-frame rearrangements, and those results were checked against IGoR. In a later analysis, hypergeometric tests were used to score TCR-TCR, TCR-HLA and TCR-CMV co-occurrence, with a repertoire-size bias correction applied to TCR pairs. False discovery rates were estimated in a later analysis by permuting HLA or CMV assignments 20 times. In a later analysis, co-occurring TCRs were grouped using DBSCAN, and TCRdist sequence similarity was added for clustering within HLA-allele-positive subsets. Repertoires with fewer than 30,000 or more than 120,000 public chains, plus five repertoires with anomalous nucleotide sharing, were excluded from co-occurrence clustering. Imported from immuneACCESS, the table was reduced by TCRdb to in-frame sequences with V and J called. These copies leave out some clones; in studies compared against another copy, an unresolved V gene accounts for under half, and the cause of the remainder is not known. That table furnishes V, J and clone size, whereas the DNA furnished D and trimming. In all, the sample holds 170,000 or so clones, and approximately 88% of those were seen once. The top ten clonotypes cover 0.38% of the sample.

What was sequenced was PBMCs. The TCR originated in a boy aged 2 to 9 in good health and CMV-seronegative.

The CDR3 protein is CASRDSPYEQYF. The nucleotides are TGTGCCTCCCGAGACAGCCCCTACGAGCAGTACTTC. The sequence joins TRBV28 to TRBJ2-7, with a weak D call of TRBD1 (5 bases match). Sequences MDHEN (CDR1) and SYDVKM (CDR2) are obtained from the germline V gene. The V and J ends are trimmed by 11 bases and 2 bases, leaving 13 bases between them. There are 12 amino acids in the CDR3, from cysteine to phenylalanine inclusive. Only CDR3 DNA remains: 36 bases, in frame from the first base.